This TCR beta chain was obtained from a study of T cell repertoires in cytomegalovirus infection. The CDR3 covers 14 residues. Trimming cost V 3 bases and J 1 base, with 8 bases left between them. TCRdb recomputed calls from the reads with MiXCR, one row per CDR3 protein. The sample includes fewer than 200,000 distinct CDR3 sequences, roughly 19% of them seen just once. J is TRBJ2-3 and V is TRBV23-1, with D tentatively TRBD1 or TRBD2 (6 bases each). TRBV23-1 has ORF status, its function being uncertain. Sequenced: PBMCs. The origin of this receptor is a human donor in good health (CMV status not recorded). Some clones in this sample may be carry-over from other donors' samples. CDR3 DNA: TGCGCCAGCAGTCAGGGGGGCCGCACAGATACGCAGTATTTT. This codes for CASSQGGRTDTQYF.